Listed below are T cell receptor beta chains from one sample, sequenced in a study of T-cell memory formation after mild COVID-19. Using its own MiXCR run on the 5' RACE reads, TCRdb lists one record per CDR3 protein. The sample comprises hundreds of thousands of distinct CDR3 sequences, approximately 19% of which are singletons, and approximately 12% rests with the top ten. The sequenced material came from PBMCs or a T cell subset sorted from them (not recorded which). Every receptor here comes from an adult woman who had mild COVID-19 (a few samples of this study predate the infection). Cell type and time point are not known. CDR3s leave out the opening cysteine and the closing phenylalanine or tryptophan.

j_call | v_call | cdr3_aa
TRBJ2-1 | TRBV19 | ASTEGSYNEQF
TRBJ2-1 | TRBV9 | ASSVAGGSYNEQF
TRBJ1-2 | TRBV7-2 | ASSFRANYGYT
TRBJ2-1 | TRBV4-1 | ASSLIEGYEQF
TRBJ2-7 | TRBV12-3/TRBV12-4 | ASSLKVYEQY
TRBJ2-7 | TRBV28 | ASRPGGSYEQY
TRBJ2-2 | TRBV7-9 | ASRRSRETGELF
TRBJ2-1 | TRBV20-1 | SAVRTSGRVEQF
TRBJ1-2 | TRBV5-1 | ASSLDSGGGGYT
TRBJ1-2 | TRBV6-4 | ASSGEALGYGYT
TRBJ2-2 | TRBV3-1 | ASSQMQVRELF
TRBJ1-1 | TRBV9 | ASSVGGANTEAF
TRBJ2-1 | TRBV7-6 | ASSSLGHLLAGALVGQF
TRBJ1-2 | TRBV3-1 | ASSQASVGQYYGYT
TRBJ1-1 | TRBV5-1 | ASSSGNTGTEAF
TRBJ1-3 | TRBV6-5 | ASRDTGYSGNTIY
TRBJ2-7 | TRBV20-1 | SARDEHLAGRSSYEQY
TRBJ1-2 | TRBV29-1 | SVEGVIGDPYGYT
TRBJ2-1 | TRBV7-9 | ASSLVAGGEQF
TRBJ2-2 | TRBV5-4 | ASSQRLAGGTGELF
TRBJ2-7 | TRBV4-1 | ASSQYGRRGVYEQY
TRBJ2-1 | TRBV4-1 | ASSQEGPQDHNEQF
TRBJ2-1 | TRBV7-6 | ASSFLAGAEDEQF
TRBJ2-3 | TRBV6-6 | ASTRTSGTDTQY
TRBJ2-3 | TRBV15 | ATSRDRTGYTDTQY
TRBJ2-2 | TRBV3-1 | ASSQATSAPGELF
TRBJ2-7 | TRBV29-1 | SVASKSVSYEQY
TRBJ1-1 | TRBV20-1 | SARDLTEAF
TRBJ2-1 | TRBV18 | ARSPHPPGLAGVLSEQF
TRBJ2-2 | TRBV3-1 | ASRQTGGGATGELF
TRBJ1-2 | TRBV12-3/TRBV12-4 | ASSPGTGLQGGYT
TRBJ2-7 | TRBV6-2/TRBV6-3 | ASSRLAGGIYEQY
TRBJ2-1 | TRBV25-1 | ASSLRDEQF
TRBJ2-1 | TRBV7-2 | ASNAMSLAGGFYNEQF
TRBJ2-3 | TRBV11-3 | ASNMGQGELTDTQY
TRBJ1-1 | TRBV6-6 | ASSYSQTHQAF
TRBJ2-7 | TRBV6-2/TRBV6-3 | ASSSPGLAGTVAHEQY
TRBJ2-5 | TRBV7-8 | ASSPTAGATETQY